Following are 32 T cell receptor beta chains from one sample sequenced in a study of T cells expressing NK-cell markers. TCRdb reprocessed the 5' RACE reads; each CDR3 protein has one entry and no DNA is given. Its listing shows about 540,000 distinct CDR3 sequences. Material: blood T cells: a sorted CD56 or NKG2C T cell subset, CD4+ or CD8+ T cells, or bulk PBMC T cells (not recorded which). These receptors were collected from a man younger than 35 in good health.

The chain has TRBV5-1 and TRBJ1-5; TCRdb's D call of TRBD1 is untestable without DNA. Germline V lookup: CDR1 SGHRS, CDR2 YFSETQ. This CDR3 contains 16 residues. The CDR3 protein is CAGLRDRENSNQPQHF. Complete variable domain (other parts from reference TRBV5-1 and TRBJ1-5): KAGVTQTPRYLIKTRGQQVTLSCSPISGHRSVSWYQQTPGQGLQFLFEYFSETQRNKGNFPGRFSGRQFSNSRSEMNVSTLELGDSALYLCAGLRDRENSNQPQHFGDGTRLSIL.

The CDR3 loop is CASKDNRSPYEQYF. The J gene is TRBJ2-7, the V gene TRBV19. The CDR3 loop spans 14 amino acids. CDR1 and CDR2 (germline): LNHDA, SQIVND (reference sequence).

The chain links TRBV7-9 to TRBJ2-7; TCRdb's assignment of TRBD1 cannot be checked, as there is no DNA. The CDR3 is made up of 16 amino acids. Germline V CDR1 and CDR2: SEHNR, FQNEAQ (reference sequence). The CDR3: CASSLEVRVPSYEQYF.

The CDR3: CSVERRGSYNEQFF. This chain uses TRBV29-1 with TRBJ2-1. CDR3 length equals 14 residues. From germline, CDR1 is SQVTM and CDR2 ANQGSEA.

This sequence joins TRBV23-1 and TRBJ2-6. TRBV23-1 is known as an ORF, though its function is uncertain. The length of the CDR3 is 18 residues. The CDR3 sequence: CASSQSSVLRSGANVLTF.

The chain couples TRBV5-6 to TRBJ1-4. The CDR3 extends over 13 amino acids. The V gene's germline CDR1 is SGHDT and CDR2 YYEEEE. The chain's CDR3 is CASSLSGDEKLFF.

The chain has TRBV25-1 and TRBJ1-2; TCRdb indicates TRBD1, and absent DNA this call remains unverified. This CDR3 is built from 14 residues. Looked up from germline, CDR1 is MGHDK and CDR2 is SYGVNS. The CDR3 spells CASSDPGQLYGYTF.

The CDR3 region is CASSLSPNQGAGETQYF. The chain joins TRBV12-3 or TRBV12-4 to TRBJ2-5; absent DNA, TCRdb's TRBD1 call cannot be checked. The CDR3 has 17 residues.

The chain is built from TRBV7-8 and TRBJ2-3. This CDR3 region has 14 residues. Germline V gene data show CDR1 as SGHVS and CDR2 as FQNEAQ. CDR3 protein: CASSLGLPTDTQYF.

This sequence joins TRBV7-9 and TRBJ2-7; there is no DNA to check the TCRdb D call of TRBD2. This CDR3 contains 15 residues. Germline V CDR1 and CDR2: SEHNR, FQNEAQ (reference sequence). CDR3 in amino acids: CASSPWGLGEDEQYF.

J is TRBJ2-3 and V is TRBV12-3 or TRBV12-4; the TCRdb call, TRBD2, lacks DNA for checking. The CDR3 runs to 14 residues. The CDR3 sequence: CAAGGEVGTDTQYF.

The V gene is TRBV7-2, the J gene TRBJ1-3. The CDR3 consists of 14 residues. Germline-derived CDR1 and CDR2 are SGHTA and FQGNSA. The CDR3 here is CASSRPVPGNTIYF.

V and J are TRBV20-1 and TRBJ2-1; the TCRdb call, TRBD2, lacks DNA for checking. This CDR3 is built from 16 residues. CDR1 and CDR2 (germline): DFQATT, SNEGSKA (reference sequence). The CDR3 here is CSARDLLAGGYNEQFF.

The CDR3 protein is CASRTSRDKYNEQFF. This rearrangement joins TRBV6-1 to TRBJ2-1; TCRdb calls TRBD1, which cannot be checked without DNA. CDR3 length: 15 residues. Germline V gene sequence: CDR1 MNHNS, CDR2 SASEGT.

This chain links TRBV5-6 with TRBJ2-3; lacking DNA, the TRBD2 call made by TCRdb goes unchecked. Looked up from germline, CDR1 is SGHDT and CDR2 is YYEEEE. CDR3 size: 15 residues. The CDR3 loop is CASSFRLAVSDTQYF.

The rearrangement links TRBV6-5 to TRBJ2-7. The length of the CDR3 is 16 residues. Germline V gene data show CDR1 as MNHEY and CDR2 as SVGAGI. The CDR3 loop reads CASSYDPGGSFYEQYF.

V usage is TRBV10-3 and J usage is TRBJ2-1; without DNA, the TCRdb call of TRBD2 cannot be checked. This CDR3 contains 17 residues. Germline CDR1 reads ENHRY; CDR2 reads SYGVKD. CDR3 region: CAISDPIREAPYNEQFF.

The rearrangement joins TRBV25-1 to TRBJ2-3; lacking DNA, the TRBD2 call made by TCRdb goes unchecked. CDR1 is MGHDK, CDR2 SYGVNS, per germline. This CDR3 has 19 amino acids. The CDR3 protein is CASSVLPKREFPPTDTQYF.

CDR3 protein: CASKAGTSGQRYYNEQFF. The chain combines TRBV4-1 with TRBJ2-1; TCRdb indicates TRBD2, and absent DNA this call remains unverified. CDR1 is MGHRA, CDR2 YSYEKL, per germline. The CDR3 has 18 residues.

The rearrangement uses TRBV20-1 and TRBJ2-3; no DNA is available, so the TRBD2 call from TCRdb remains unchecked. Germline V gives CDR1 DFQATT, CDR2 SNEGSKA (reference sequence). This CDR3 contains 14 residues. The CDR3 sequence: CSASFSADTDTQYF.

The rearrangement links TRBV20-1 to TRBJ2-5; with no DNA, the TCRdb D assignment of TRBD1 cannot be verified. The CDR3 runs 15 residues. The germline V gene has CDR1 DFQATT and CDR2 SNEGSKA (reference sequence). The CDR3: CSGSLSRGLQETQYF.

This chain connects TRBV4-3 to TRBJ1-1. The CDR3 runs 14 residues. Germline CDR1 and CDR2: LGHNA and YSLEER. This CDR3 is CASSQDVGGTEAFF.

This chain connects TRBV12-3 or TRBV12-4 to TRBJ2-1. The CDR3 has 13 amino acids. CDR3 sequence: CASSLLFGTLQFF.

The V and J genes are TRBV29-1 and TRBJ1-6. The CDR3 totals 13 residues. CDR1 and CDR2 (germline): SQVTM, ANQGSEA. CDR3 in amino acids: CSARSFGDSPLHF.

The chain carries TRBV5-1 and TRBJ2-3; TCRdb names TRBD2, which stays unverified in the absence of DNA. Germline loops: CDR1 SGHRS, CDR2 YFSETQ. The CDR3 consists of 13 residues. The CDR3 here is CACAAGLSDTQYF.

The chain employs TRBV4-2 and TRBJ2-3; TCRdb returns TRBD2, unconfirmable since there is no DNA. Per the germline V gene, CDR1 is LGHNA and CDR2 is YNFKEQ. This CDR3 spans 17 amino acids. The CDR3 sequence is CASSQEVDYGGTDTQYF.

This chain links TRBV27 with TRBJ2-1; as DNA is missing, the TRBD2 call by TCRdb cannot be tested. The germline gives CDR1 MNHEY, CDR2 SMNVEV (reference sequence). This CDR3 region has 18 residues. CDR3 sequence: CASSLPGTSGRVYNEQFF.

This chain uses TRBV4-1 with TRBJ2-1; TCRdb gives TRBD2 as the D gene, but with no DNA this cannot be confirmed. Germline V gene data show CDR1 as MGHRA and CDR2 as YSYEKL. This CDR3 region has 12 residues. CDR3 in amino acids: CASSHNLVEQFF.

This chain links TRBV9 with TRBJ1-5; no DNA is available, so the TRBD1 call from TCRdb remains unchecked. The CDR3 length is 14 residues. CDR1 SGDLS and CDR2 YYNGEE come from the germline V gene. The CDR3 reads CASSASGGRQPQHF. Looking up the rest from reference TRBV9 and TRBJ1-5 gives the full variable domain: DSGVTQTPKHLITATGQRVTLRCSPRSGDLSVYWYQQSLDQGLQFLIQYYNGEERAKGNILERFSAQQFPDLHSELNLSSLELGDSALYFCASSASGGRQPQHFGDGTRLSIL.

The CDR3 sequence: CASSIARGSNTEAFF. V gene TRBV7-9 combines with J gene TRBJ1-1; no DNA is available, so the TRBD1 call from TCRdb remains unchecked. The V gene's germline CDR1 is SEHNR and CDR2 FQNEAQ (reference sequence). The CDR3 consists of 15 residues.

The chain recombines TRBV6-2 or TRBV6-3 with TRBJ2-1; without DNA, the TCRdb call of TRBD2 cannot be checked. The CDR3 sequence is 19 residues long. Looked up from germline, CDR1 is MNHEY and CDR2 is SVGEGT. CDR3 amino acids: CASNGLAGISLFMYNEQFF.

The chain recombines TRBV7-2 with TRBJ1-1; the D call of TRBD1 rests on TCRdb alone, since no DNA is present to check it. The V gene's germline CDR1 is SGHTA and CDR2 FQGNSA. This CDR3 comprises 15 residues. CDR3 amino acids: CASSLTGTSHTEAFF.